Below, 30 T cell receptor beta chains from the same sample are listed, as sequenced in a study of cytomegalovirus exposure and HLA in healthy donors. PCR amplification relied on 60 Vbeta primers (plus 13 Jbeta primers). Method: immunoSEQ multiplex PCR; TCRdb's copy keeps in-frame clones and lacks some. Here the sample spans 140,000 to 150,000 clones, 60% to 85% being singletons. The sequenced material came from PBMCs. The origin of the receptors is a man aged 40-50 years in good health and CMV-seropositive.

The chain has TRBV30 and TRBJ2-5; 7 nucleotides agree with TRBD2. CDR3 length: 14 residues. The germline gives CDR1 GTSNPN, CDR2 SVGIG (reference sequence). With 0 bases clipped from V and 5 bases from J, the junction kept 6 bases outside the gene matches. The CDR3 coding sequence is TGTGCCTGGAGTGTTACTGCGGGAGCGGAGACCCAGTACTTC. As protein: CAWSVTAGAETQYF.

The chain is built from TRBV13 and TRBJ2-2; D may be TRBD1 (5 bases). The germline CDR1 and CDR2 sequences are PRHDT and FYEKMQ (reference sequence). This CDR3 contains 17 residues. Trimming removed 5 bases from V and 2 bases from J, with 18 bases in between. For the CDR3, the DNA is TGTGCCAGCAGCCCCGATGGGGCAGGGAAAAACACCGGGGAGCTGTTTTTT. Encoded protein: CASSPDGAGKNTGELFF. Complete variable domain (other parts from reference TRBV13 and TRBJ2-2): AAGVIQSPRHLIKEKRETATLKCYPIPRHDTVYWYQQGPGQDPQFLISFYEKMQSDKGSIPDRFSAQQFSDYHSELNMSSLELGDSALYFCASSPDGAGKNTGELFFGEGSRLTVL.

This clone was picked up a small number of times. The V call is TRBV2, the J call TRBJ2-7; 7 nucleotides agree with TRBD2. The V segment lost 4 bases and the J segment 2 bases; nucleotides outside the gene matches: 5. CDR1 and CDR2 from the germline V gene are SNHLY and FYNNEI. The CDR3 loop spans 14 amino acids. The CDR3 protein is CASSGGGSPYEQYF. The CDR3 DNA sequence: TGTGCCAGCAGTGGGGGCGGGAGCCCCTACGAGCAGTACTTC.

CDR3 region: CASSFSNQNIMGYTF. The CDR3 DNA follows: TGTGCCAGCAGCTTTTCAAATCAGAACATCATGGGCTACACCTTC. The rearrangement links TRBV7-9 to TRBJ1-2, with no clear D. Germline V gene sequence: CDR1 SEHNR, CDR2 FQNEAQ (reference sequence). V lost 3 bases, J lost 8 bases, and 19 bases lay in between. This CDR3 contains 15 residues.

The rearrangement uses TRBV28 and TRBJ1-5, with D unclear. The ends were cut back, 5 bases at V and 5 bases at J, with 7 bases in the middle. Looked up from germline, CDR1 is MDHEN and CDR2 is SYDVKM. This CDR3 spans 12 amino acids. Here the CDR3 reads CASSVGDQPQHF. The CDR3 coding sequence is TGTGCCAGCAGTGTCGGGGATCAGCCCCAGCATTTT.

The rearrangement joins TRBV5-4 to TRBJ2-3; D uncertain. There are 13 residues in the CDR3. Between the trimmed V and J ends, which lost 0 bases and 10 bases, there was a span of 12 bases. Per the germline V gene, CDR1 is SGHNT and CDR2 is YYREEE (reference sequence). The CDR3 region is CASSLERVGPQYF. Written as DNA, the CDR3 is TGTGCCAGCAGCTTGGAACGAGTTGGTCCGCAGTATTTT.

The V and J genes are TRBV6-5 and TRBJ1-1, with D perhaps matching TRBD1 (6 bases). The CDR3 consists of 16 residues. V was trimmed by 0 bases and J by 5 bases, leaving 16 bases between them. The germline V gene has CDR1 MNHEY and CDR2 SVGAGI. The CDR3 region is CASSYSYGGRLTEAFF. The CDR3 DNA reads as TGTGCCAGCAGTTACTCGTACGGGGGGCGCTTGACTGAAGCTTTCTTT.

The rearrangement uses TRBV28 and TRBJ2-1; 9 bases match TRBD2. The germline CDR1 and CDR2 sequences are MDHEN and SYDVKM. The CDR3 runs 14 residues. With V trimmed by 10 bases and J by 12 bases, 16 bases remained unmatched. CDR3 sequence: CATHDLSGRKGQFF. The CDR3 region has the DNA TGTGCCACTCATGATCTGAGCGGGAGGAAGGGGCAGTTCTTC. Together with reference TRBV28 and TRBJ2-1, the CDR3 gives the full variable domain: DVKVTQSSRYLVKRTGEKVFLECVQDMDHENMFWYRQDPGLGLRLIYFSYDVKMKEKGDIPEGYSVSREKKERFSLILESASTNQTSMYLCATHDLSGRKGQFFGPGTRLTVL.

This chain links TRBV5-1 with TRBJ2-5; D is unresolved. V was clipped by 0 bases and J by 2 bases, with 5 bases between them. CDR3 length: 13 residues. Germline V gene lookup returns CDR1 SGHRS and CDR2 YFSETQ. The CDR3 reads CASSLARQETQYF. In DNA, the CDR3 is TGCGCCAGCAGCTTGGCGCGGCAAGAGACCCAGTACTTC.

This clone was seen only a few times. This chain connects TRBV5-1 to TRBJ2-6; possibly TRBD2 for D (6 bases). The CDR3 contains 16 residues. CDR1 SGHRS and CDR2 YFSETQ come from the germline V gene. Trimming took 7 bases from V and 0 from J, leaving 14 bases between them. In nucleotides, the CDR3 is TGCGCCAGCCACGTTAGCGGAATCTCTGGGGCCAACGTCCTGACTTTC. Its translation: CASHVSGISGANVLTF.

CDR3 amino acids: CASSLGQGSAYEQYF. For the CDR3, the DNA is TGTGCCAGCAGTTTAGGGCAGGGCTCTGCCTACGAGCAGTACTTC. The chain links TRBV27 to TRBJ2-7, with D tentatively TRBD1 (5 bases). Germline lookup yields CDR1 MNHEY and CDR2 SMNVEV (reference sequence). Trimming removed 2 bases from V and 2 bases from J, with 13 bases in between. The CDR3 is made up of 15 amino acids.

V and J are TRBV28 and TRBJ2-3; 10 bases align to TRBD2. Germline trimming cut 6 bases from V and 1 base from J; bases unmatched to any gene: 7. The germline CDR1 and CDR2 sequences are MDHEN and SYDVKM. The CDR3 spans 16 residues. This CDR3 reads CASRAGGPMRTDTQYF. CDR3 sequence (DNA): TGTGCCAGCAGAGCGGGAGGGCCGATGCGCACAGATACGCAGTATTTT. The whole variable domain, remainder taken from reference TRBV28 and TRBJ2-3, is DVKVTQSSRYLVKRTGEKVFLECVQDMDHENMFWYRQDPGLGLRLIYFSYDVKMKEKGDIPEGYSVSREKKERFSLILESASTNQTSMYLCASRAGGPMRTDTQYFGPGTRLTVL.

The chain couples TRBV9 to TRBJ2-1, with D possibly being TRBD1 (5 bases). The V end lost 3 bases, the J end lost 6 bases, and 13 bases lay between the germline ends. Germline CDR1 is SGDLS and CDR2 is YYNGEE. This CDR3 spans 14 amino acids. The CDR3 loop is CASSGQGFGNEQFF. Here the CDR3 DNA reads TGTGCCAGCAGCGGTCAGGGTTTTGGCAATGAGCAGTTCTTC.

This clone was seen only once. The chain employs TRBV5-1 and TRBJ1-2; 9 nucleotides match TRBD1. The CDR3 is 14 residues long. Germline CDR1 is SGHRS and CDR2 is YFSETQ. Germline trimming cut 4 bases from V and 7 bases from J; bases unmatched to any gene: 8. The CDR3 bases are TGCGCCAGCAGCCCGGGACAGGGATCCGGTGGCTACACCTTC. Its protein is CASSPGQGSGGYTF.

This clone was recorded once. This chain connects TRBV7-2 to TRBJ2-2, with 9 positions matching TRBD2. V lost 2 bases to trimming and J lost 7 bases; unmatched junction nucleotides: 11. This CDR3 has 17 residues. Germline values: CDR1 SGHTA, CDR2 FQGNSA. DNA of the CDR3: TGTGCCAGCAGCTTATTACACGCGGGAGGGCCGGGCGGGGAGCTGTTTTTT. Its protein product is CASSLLHAGGPGGELFF.

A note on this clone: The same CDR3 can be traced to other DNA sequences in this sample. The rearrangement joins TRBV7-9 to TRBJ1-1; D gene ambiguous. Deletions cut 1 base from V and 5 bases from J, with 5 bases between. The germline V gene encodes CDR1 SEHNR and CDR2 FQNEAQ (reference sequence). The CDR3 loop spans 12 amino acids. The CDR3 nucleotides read TGTGCCAGCAGCTTAGGTAGTACTGAAGCTTTCTTT. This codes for CASSLGSTEAFF.

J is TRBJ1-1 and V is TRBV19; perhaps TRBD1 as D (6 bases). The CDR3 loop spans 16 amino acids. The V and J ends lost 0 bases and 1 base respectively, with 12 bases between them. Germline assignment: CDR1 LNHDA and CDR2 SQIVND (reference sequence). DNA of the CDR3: TGTGCCAGTAGTATAGATGGCAGGGGTTGGAACACTGAAGCTTTCTTT. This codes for CASSIDGRGWNTEAFF.

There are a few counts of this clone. The CDR3 bases are TGTGCCAGCAGCTTCAGTTACGGGAGCGCGGAGACCCAGTACTTC. Amino acid sequence: CASSFSYGSAETQYF. The chain recombines TRBV7-2 with TRBJ2-5; D is perhaps TRBD2 (6 bases). This CDR3 has 15 residues. Trimming left V 3 bases short and J 5 bases short, with 16 bases between. Germline V lookup: CDR1 SGHTA, CDR2 FQGNSA.

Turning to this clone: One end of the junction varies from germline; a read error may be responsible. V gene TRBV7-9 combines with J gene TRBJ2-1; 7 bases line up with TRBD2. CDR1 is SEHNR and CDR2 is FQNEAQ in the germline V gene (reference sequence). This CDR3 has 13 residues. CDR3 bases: TGTTCCAGCAGCTTAGGACTAGTTGGTGAGCAGTTCTTC. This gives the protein CSSSLGLVGEQFF.

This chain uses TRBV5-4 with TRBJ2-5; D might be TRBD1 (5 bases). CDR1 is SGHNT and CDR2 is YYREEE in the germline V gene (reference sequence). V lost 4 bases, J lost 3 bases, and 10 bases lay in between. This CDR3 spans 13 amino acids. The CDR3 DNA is TGTGCCAGCAGCGTTGACAGCGAAGAGACCCAGTACTTC. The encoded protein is CASSVDSEETQYF.

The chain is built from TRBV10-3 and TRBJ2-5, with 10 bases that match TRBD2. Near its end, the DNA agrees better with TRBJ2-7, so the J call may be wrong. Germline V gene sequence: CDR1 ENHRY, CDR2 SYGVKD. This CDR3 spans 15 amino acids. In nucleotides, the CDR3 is TGTGCCATCACCCAAGCGGGAGGGAGCTCCTACGAGCAGTACTTC. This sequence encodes CAITQAGGSSYEQYF.

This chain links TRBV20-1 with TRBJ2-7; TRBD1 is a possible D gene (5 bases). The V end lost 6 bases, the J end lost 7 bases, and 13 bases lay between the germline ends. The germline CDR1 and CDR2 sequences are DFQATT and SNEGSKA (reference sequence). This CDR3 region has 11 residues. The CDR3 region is CSATQAREQYF. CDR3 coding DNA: TGCAGTGCGACACAGGCCAGAGAGCAGTACTTC.

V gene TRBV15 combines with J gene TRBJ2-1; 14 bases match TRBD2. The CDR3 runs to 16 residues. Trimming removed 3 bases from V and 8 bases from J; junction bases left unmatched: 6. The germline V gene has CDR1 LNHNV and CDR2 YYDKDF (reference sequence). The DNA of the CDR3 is TGTGCCACCAGCAGTTCGGGACTAGCGGGAGAAGATGAGCAGTTCTTC. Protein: CATSSSGLAGEDEQFF. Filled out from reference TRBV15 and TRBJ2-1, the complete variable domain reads DAMVIQNPRYQVTQFGKPVTLSCSQTLNHNVMYWYQQKSSQAPKLLFHYYDKDFNNEADTPDNFQSRRPNTSFCFLDIRSPGLGDTAMYLCATSSSGLAGEDEQFFGPGTRLTVL.

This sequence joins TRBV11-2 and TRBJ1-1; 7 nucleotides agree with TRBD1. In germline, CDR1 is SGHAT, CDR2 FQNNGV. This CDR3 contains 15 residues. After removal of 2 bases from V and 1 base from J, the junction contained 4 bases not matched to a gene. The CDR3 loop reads CASSLRAGGNTEAFF. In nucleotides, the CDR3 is TGTGCCAGCAGCTTAAGGGCAGGGGGGAACACTGAAGCTTTCTTT.

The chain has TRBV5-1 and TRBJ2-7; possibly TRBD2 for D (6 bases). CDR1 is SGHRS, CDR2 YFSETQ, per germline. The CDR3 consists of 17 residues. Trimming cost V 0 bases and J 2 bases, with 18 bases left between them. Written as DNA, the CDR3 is TGCGCCAGCAGCTTGGGTCTCACCGTAGCGGAAACCTACGAGCAGTACTTC. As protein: CASSLGLTVAETYEQYF.

The CDR3 nucleotides read TGTGCCAGCTCACCGACCGGGACTAGCGGGAGGGCCGGTTCCTACAATGAGCAGTTCTTC. Its protein is CASSPTGTSGRAGSYNEQFF. This rearrangement joins TRBV18 to TRBJ2-1; TRBD2 matches 16 bases. The V and J ends lost 3 bases and 1 base, in that order; junction bases with no gene match: 9. The length of the CDR3 is 20 residues. Germline CDR1 and CDR2: KGHSH and LQKENI. The full variable domain, with the rest looked up from reference TRBV18 and TRBJ2-1, is NAGVMQNPRHLVRRRGQEARLRCSPMKGHSHVYWYRQLPEEGLKFMVYLQKENIIDESGMPKERFSAEFPKEGPSILRIQQVVRGDSAAYFCASSPTGTSGRAGSYNEQFFGPGTRLTVL.

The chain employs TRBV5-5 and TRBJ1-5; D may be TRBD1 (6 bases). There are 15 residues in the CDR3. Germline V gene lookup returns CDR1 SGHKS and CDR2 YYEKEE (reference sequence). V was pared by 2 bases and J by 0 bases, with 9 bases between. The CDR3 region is CASSLGGYSNQPQHF. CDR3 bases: TGTGCCAGCAGCTTAGGGGGATATAGCAATCAGCCCCAGCATTTT. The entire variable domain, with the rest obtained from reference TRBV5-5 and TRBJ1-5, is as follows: DAGVTQSPTHLIKTRGQQVTLRCSPISGHKSVSWYQQVLGQGPQFIFQYYEKEERGRGNFPDRFSARQFPNYSSELNVNALLLGDSALYLCASSLGGYSNQPQHFGDGTRLSIL.

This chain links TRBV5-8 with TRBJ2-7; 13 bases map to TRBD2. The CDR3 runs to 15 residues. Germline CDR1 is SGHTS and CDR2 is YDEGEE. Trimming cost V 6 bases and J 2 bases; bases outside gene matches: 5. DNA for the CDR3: TGTGCCAGCAAGCCAGGACTAGCGGGAGCCTACGAGCAGTACTTC. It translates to CASKPGLAGAYEQYF.

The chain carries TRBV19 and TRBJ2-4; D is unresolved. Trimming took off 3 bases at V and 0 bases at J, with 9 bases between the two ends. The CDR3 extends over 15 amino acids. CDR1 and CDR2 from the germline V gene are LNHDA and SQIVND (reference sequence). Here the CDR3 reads CASSIDFLAKNIQYF. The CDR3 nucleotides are TGTGCCAGTAGTATTGACTTCTTAGCCAAAAACATTCAGTACTTC.

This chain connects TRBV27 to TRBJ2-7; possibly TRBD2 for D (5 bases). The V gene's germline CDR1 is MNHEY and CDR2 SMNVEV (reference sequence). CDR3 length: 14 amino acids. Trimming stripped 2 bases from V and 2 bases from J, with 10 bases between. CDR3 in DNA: TGTGCCAGCAGTTTAGGCGGGCCAGCCTACGAGCAGTACTTC. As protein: CASSLGGPAYEQYF.